This paragraph reports one T cell receptor (beta chain). The sample originates from a study of control samples from healthy donors and cancer patients. Here immunoSEQ multiplex PCR was the method, and the copy in TCRdb shows in-frame clones only, minus some. The top ten hold around 2% of the sample, which has roughly 54,000 clones, 95% to 97% seen once. Deletions cut 3 bases from V and 3 bases from J, with 13 bases between. Germline lookup yields CDR1 KGHDR and CDR2 SFDVKD. The CDR3 totals 16 residues. The chain combines TRBV24-1 with TRBJ2-2; tentative D call: TRBD2 (6 bases). The sequenced sample consisted of blood. This clonotype originated in a woman aged 30 to 39 in good health. CDR3 coding DNA: TGTGCCACCAGTGATACAATCGGGAGCGACACCGGGGAGCTGTTTTTT. Translated: CATSDTIGSDTGELFF.